The clone carrying this TCR beta chain was counted ten times or more. These data belong to a study of tumor-infiltrating lymphocytes in primary liver carcinoma. With a constant-region primer, TCR beta cDNA was made from approximately 510 ng of total RNA. ARM-PCR was slightly modified, and three nested multiplex PCR rounds with it gave rise to the TCR beta libraries. TRBV1-TRBV30 forward primers paired with a C-beta reverse primer drove the first two PCR rounds, around 9 cycles each. TCRdb recomputed calls from the multiplex PCR reads with MiXCR, one row per CDR3 protein. The sample consists of a few hundred thousand distinct CDR3 sequences, nearly 60% of them appearing once. This CDR3 has 12 residues. Germline V gives CDR1 SQVTM, CDR2 ANQGSEA. The V gene lost 8 bases and the J gene lost 4 bases, with 14 bases spanning the gap. Blood RNA came from unsorted whole blood; germline DNA was also extracted.

The genes are TRBV29-1 and TRBJ1-2, with a possible D match to TRBD1 (5 bases). The sequenced sample consisted of peripheral blood. The TCR was taken from a woman aged 30 to 39 with primary liver carcinoma and hepatitis B virus infection. The CDR3 nucleotides read TGCAGCACCCGGGACTACAGCTATGGCTACACCTTC. This gives the protein CSTRDYSYGYTF.